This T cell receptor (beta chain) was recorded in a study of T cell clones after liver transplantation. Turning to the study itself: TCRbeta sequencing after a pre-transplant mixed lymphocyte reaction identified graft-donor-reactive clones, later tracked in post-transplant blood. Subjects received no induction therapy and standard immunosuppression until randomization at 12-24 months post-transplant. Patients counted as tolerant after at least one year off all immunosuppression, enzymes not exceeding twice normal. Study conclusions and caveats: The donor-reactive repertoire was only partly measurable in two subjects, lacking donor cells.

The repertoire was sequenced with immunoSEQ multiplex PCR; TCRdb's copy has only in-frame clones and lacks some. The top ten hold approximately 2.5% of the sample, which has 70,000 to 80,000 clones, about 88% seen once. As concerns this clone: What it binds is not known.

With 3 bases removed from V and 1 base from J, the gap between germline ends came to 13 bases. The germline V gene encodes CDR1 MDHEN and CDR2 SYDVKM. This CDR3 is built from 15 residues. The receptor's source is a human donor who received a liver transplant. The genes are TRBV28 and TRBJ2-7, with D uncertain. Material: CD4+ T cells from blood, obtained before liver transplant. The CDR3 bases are TGTGCCAGCAGTTTTAGGTCAGTCCTTTCCTACGAGCAGTACTTC. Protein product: CASSFRSVLSYEQYF.